The entry below describes one TCR beta chain. The source of the sample is a study of blood T cell repertoires in COVID-19. Measured with immunoSEQ multiplex PCR; TCRdb has only the in-frame clones, and not every one. The data hold under 200,000 clones, with about four fifths observed a single time. J lost 0 bases, V lost 8 bases, and 8 bases had no gene match. The CDR3 is 15 amino acids. Germline V gene data show CDR1 as SNHLY and CDR2 as FYNNEI. This chain connects TRBV2 to TRBJ1-2; TRBD1 matches at 8 bases. The origin of this receptor is a man younger than 30 with active or convalescent COVID-19. Source material: peripheral blood. The CDR3 loop is CASQGQVMANYGYTF. CDR3 DNA sequence: TGTGCCAGCCAGGGACAGGTGATGGCTAACTATGGCTACACCTTC.